The rows below give T cell receptor beta chains drawn from one sample of a study of T-cell memory formation after mild COVID-19. TCRdb re-called the 5' RACE reads through MiXCR, storing one row per CDR3 protein. The sample consists of some 210,000 distinct CDR3 sequences, about 27% of them appearing once. Sequencing input: PBMCs or a T cell subset sorted from them (not recorded which). These receptors were collected from an adult woman who had mild COVID-19 (a few samples of this study predate the infection). Cell type and time point are not known. CDR3s include the opening cysteine and the closing phenylalanine or tryptophan. D genes are given only for firm matches. The listing skips clone size in some rows; elsewhere it reads once, few, many or a size class.

>NA|TRBV29-1|few|TRBJ2-7
CSVPDGNSYEQYF
TGCAGCGTTCCGGACGGGAACTCCTACGAGCAGTACTTC
>NA|TRBV20-1|few|TRBJ2-5
CSYPFGGRETQYF
TGCAGTTACCCTTTTGGTGGGCGGGAGACCCAGTACTTC
>NA|TRBV2|NA|TRBJ2-4
CASRGHWATGAKNIQYF
TGTGCCAGCAGAGGACATTGGGCTACTGGGGCCAAAAACATTCAGTACTTC
>NA|TRBV12-3/TRBV12-4|NA|TRBJ1-1
CASSFGGSSTEAFF
TGTGCCAGCAGTTTCGGGGGGTCAAGTACTGAAGCTTTCTTT
>TRBD2|TRBV29-1|NA|TRBJ2-7
CSVEDQVAGGYEQYF
TGCAGCGTTGAAGATCAAGTAGCGGGGGGCTACGAGCAGTACTTC
>NA|TRBV3-1|NA|TRBJ2-2
CASSPATGELFF
TGTGCCAGCAGCCCGGCCACCGGGGAGCTGTTTTTT
>NA|TRBV23-1|NA|TRBJ2-7
CASSQSRDSPTNQYF
TGCGCCAGCAGTCAATCCCGGGACTCCCCTACGAATCAGTACTTC
>NA|TRBV6-1|few|TRBJ1-2
CASSYQDDSGYTF
TGTGCCAGCAGTTACCAGGACGACTCTGGCTACACCTTC
>NA|TRBV7-2|few|TRBJ2-1
CATAWGERYNEQFF
TGTGCTACTGCATGGGGGGAAAGATACAATGAGCAGTTCTTC
>TRBD2|TRBV6-1|NA|TRBJ2-3
CASRRLAGGPGTDTQYF
TGTGCCAGCAGACGACTAGCGGGGGGGCCGGGCACAGATACGCAGTATTTT